This TCR beta chain was captured by sequencing in a study of T cell changes during pregnancy in multiple sclerosis. Method: immunoSEQ multiplex PCR; TCRdb's copy keeps in-frame clones and lacks some. This table has 65,000 to 90,000 clones, 85% to 95% appearing once. The CDR3 sequence is 15 residues long. V dropped 1 base and J dropped 1 base, with 11 bases sitting between them. Per the germline V gene, CDR1 is SGDLS and CDR2 is YYNGEE. The rearrangement joins TRBV9 to TRBJ1-1, with a possible D match to TRBD1 (5 bases). This specimen was peripheral blood, taken in the third trimester of pregnancy. The receptor's source is a female donor in good health, enrolled as a control in a pregnancy study. CDR3: CASSVNGGSNTEAFF. In nucleotides, the CDR3 is TGTGCCAGCAGCGTAAACGGGGGGTCGAACACTGAAGCTTTCTTT.